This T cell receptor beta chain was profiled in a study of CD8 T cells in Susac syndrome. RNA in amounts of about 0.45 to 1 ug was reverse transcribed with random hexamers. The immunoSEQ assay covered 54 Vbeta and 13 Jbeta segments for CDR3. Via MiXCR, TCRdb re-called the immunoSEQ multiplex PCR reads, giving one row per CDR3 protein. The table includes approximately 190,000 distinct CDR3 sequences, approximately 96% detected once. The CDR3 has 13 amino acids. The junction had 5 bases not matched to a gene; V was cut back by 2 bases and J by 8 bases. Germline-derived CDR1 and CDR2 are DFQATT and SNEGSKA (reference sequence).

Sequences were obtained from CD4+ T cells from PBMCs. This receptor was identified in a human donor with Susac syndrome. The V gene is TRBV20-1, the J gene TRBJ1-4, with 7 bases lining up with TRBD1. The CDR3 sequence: CSARRQGVEKLFF. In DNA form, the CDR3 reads TGCAGTGCTAGAAGACAGGGAGTGGAAAAACTGTTTTTT.